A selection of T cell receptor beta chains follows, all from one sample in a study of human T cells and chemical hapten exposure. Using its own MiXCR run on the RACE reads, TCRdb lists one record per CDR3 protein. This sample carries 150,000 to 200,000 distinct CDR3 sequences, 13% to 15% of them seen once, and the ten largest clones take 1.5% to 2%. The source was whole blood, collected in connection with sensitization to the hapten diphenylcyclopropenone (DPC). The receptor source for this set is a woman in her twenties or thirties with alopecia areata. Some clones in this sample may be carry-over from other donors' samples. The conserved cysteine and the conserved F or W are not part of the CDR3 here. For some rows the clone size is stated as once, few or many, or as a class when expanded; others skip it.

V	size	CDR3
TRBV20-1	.	SATGLAASTDTQY
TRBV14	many	ASSQGVNQPQH
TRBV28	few	ASSPDRWGYGYT
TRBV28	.	ASSLAGAGARNEQF
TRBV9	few	ASSVVDHRDTQY
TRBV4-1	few	ASSQGPHGYEQF
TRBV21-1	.	ASSNRGLPYNSPLH
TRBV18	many	ASSPGTVNTEAF
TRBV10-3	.	AISVAGAETQY
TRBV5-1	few	ASNPYVGTSGSDEQY
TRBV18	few	ASSPSTGSGYGYT
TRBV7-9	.	ASSPTPGGNEQF
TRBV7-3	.	ASSLTGDRGSEAF
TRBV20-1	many	SASNTEAF
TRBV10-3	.	AISGTKETQY